Listed here are 19 T cell receptor beta chains from one sample, sequenced in a study of blood T cells in healthy people across ages. A J-beta primer mix and a sample-barcoded 5' primer were used in a second PCR of roughly 6 to 11 cycles. One entry per CDR3 protein, called by TCRdb with MiXCR from the 5' RACE reads. Seen here are about 1.1 million distinct CDR3 sequences, 35% to 40% observed once, and the top ten hold about an eighth. The source material was blood. These receptors came from a man aged 18-30 years in good health.

This clonotype was observed a handful of times. V and J are TRBV5-6 and TRBJ1-1; maybe TRBD1 (6 bases). This CDR3 has 15 amino acids. CDR1 and CDR2 from the germline V gene are SGHDT and YYEEEE. Between the trimmed V and J ends, which lost 0 bases and 2 bases, there was a span of 11 bases. CDR3 bases: TGTGCCAGCAGCTTGGCCATGGGGGGCAACACTGAAGCTTTCTTT. It is translated as CASSLAMGGNTEAFF. Supplemented by reference TRBV5-6 and TRBJ1-1, the full variable domain reads DAGVTQSPTHLIKTRGQQVTLRCSPKSGHDTVSWYQQALGQGPQFIFQYYEEEERQRGNFPDRFSGHQFPNYSSELNVNALLLGDSALYLCASSLAMGGNTEAFFGQGTRLTVV.

V is TRBV20-1 and J is TRBJ1-6; D possibly corresponds to TRBD1 (6 bases). V was shortened by 0 bases and J by 9 bases, with 12 bases between the two germline ends. This CDR3 contains 14 residues. Germline V gives CDR1 DFQATT, CDR2 SNEGSKA (reference sequence). The CDR3 DNA is TGCAGTGCTAGAGATCAACAGGGTATTTCACCCCTCCACTTT. Its translation: CSARDQQGISPLHF.

The genes are TRBV4-3 and TRBJ1-2, with D perhaps TRBD1 (5 bases). The CDR3 sequence is 18 residues long. V was shortened by 0 bases and J by 0 bases, with 17 bases between the two germline ends. Looked up from germline, CDR1 is LGHNA and CDR2 is YSLEER. CDR3 loop: CASSQEGTPRHSNYGYTF. DNA of the CDR3: TGCGCCAGCAGCCAAGAGGGGACGCCTAGACATTCTAACTATGGCTACACCTTC.

About this clonotype itself: Without the conserved terminal phenylalanine or tryptophan, this CDR3 likely stems from a read error. The gene calls are TRBV20-1 and TRBJ2-5; D is uncertain. Trimming took off 0 bases at V and 1 base at J, with 9 bases between the two ends. The CDR3 has 14 residues. From germline, CDR1 is DFQATT and CDR2 SNEGSKA (reference sequence). CDR3 protein: CSARDPALQETQYY. CDR3 DNA: TGCAGTGCTAGAGATCCCGCGCTCCAAGAGACCCAGTACTAC.

This chain joins TRBV28 and TRBJ1-4; unclear D gene. Trimming removed 7 bases from V and 9 bases from J, with 15 bases in between. Germline V CDR1 and CDR2: MDHEN, SYDVKM. The CDR3 spans 13 residues. CDR3 sequence: CASTLGVTKKLFF. CDR3 nucleotide sequence: TGTGCCAGCACCCTGGGAGTTACCAAAAAACTGTTTTTT.

The V gene is TRBV29-1, the J gene TRBJ1-1; D not certain. The germline V gene encodes CDR1 SQVTM and CDR2 ANQGSEA. This CDR3 has 13 residues. Trimming removed 2 bases from V and 0 bases from J, with 7 bases in between. The CDR3 sequence: CSVEIGLNTEAFF. In nucleotides, the CDR3 is TGCAGCGTTGAAATTGGCCTGAACACTGAAGCTTTCTTT.

This clonotype was recorded a few times. The J gene is TRBJ2-5, the V gene TRBV19; 8 positions match TRBD2. Germline CDR1 is LNHDA and CDR2 is SQIVND (reference sequence). V gave up 5 bases and J gave up 2 bases; unmatched junction bases: 4. The length of the CDR3 is 14 residues. The CDR3 is CASSRAGGQETQYF. The CDR3 coding sequence is TGTGCCAGTAGTCGGGCGGGGGGACAAGAGACCCAGTACTTC.

V gene TRBV6-1 combines with J gene TRBJ2-1, with D possibly being TRBD2 (6 bases). Gene TRBJ2-7 matches the end of the DNA better, so the J call may be wrong. The germline V gene has CDR1 MNHNS and CDR2 SASEGT. This CDR3 comprises 14 residues. CDR3 sequence (DNA): TGTGCCAGCAGTGAGGGGGGTTCCTACAATGAGCAGTACTTC. As protein: CASSEGGSYNEQYF.

This clonotype has only a few counts. V usage is TRBV10-3 and J usage is TRBJ2-1; D is unresolved. Germline assignment: CDR1 ENHRY and CDR2 SYGVKD. Trimming shortened V by 4 bases and J by 5 bases, and 9 bases separated the two germline ends. This CDR3 has 13 amino acids. CDR3: CAISVQLNNEQFF. For the CDR3, the DNA is TGTGCCATCAGTGTACAGCTGAACAATGAGCAGTTCTTC.

This sequence joins TRBV5-1 and TRBJ2-1; a possible D gene is TRBD1 (6 bases). Germline CDR1 and CDR2: SGHRS and YFSETQ. The CDR3 extends over 15 amino acids. V was shortened by 0 bases and J by 0 bases, with 7 bases between the two germline ends. For the CDR3, the DNA is TGCGCCAGCAGCTTGGTGGGGGCCTCCTACAATGAGCAGTTCTTC. It yields the protein CASSLVGASYNEQFF. Full variable domain (outside the CDR3, taken from reference TRBV5-1 and TRBJ2-1): KAGVTQTPRYLIKTRGQQVTLSCSPISGHRSVSWYQQTPGQGLQFLFEYFSETQRNKGNFPGRFSGRQFSNSRSEMNVSTLELGDSALYLCASSLVGASYNEQFFGPGTRLTVL.

This clonotype has just a few counts. This chain uses TRBV4-3 with TRBJ2-7; no clear D gene. The V gene's germline CDR1 is LGHNA and CDR2 YSLEER. V lost 0 bases and J 3 bases, leaving 6 bases between the germline ends. This CDR3 is built from 13 residues. Written as DNA, the CDR3 is TGCGCCAGCAGCCAAGACCCCCTCTACGAGCAGTACTTC. Protein sequence: CASSQDPLYEQYF.

This chain joins TRBV7-2 and TRBJ2-3; tentatively, D is TRBD2 (6 bases). V dropped 5 bases and J dropped 6 bases, with 18 bases sitting between them. The CDR3 consists of 15 residues. Germline assignment: CDR1 SGHTA and CDR2 FQGNSA. The chain's CDR3 is CASSQEGAVGDTQYF. Here the CDR3 DNA reads TGTGCCAGCAGCCAGGAGGGAGCCGTAGGGGATACGCAGTATTTT.

A single count supports this clonotype. The CDR3 DNA sequence: TGTGCCAGCAGCCAAGGGAAGGTTTGGTTCCACAATGAGCAGTTCTTC. This codes for CASSQGKVWFHNEQFF. The J gene is TRBJ2-1, the V gene TRBV14; no clear D gene. Germline CDR1 SGHDN, CDR2 FVKESK. V was clipped by 1 base and J by 5 bases, with 15 bases between them. This CDR3 spans 16 amino acids.

The chain links TRBV6-2 or TRBV6-3 to TRBJ1-1, with D tentatively TRBD1 (6 bases). The CDR3 consists of 13 residues. The germline CDR1 and CDR2 sequences are MNHEY and SVGEGT. Between the trimmed V and J ends, which lost 7 bases and 1 base, there was a span of 10 bases. CDR3 DNA sequence: TGTGCCAGCAACGACAGGAGGAACACTGAAGCTTTCTTT. This codes for CASNDRRNTEAFF.

The V gene is TRBV7-2, the J gene TRBJ2-5; TRBD2 aligns across 8 bases. Germline V gene sequence: CDR1 SGHTA, CDR2 FQGNSA. CDR3 length equals 16 residues. Trimming cost V 1 base and J 4 bases; bases outside gene matches: 8. CDR3 in DNA: TGTGCCAGCAGCTTAGTTCCGGGGGGGCTTGGAGAGACCCAGTACTTC. It is translated as CASSLVPGGLGETQYF.

This clonotype has more than one count but fewer than ten. The chain carries TRBV20-1 and TRBJ2-3, with D hard to call. The germline V gene has CDR1 DFQATT and CDR2 SNEGSKA (reference sequence). Trimming removed 6 bases at V and 0 bases at J, with 13 bases between. This CDR3 is 14 amino acids long. The CDR3 coding sequence is TGCAGTGCCCGAGAGGTTGGCAGCACAGATACGCAGTATTTT. Translated: CSAREVGSTDTQYF.

The chain has TRBV18 and TRBJ1-5, with D uncertain. The V end was cut by 2 bases, the J end by 4 bases, with 12 bases between. The CDR3 spans 15 residues. Germline-derived CDR1 and CDR2 are KGHSH and LQKENI. This CDR3 reads CASSPGSVENQPQHF. The CDR3 DNA reads TGTGCCAGCTCACCAGGGAGTGTAGAGAATCAGCCCCAGCATTTT.

The rearrangement joins TRBV28 to TRBJ1-4; TRBD1 agrees at 7 bases. V lost 6 bases and J lost 1; bases outside the gene matches: 5. This CDR3 has 15 residues. From germline, CDR1 is MDHEN and CDR2 SYDVKM. In DNA, the CDR3 is TGTGCCAGCAGCCAACAGGGGAAAACTAATGAAAAACTGTTTTTT. Its protein product is CASSQQGKTNEKLFF. The variable domain in full, with the rest retrieved from reference TRBV28 and TRBJ1-4, is DVKVTQSSRYLVKRTGEKVFLECVQDMDHENMFWYRQDPGLGLRLIYFSYDVKMKEKGDIPEGYSVSREKKERFSLILESASTNQTSMYLCASSQQGKTNEKLFFGSGTQLSVL.

This clonotype was counted many times. The junction and the germline gene differ at one end; a read error may be behind it. The V call is TRBV7-9, the J call TRBJ2-7; D is possibly TRBD2 (5 bases). The CDR3 has 12 amino acids. Germline V gene lookup returns CDR1 SEHNR and CDR2 FQNEAQ (reference sequence). CDR3 sequence: CASSLAGGEQYF. CDR3 DNA sequence: TGTGCCAGCAGTTTAGCAGGCGGGGAGCAGTACTTC.